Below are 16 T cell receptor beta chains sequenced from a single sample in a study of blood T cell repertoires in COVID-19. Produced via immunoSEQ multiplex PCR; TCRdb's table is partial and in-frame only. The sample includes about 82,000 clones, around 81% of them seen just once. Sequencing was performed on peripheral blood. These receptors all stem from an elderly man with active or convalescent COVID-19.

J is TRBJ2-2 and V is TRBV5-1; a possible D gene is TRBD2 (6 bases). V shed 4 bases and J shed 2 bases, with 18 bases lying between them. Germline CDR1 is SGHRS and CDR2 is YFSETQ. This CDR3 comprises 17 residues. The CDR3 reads CASSLATSFGNTGELFF. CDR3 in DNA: TGCGCCAGCAGCCTCGCTACTAGCTTCGGCAACACCGGGGAGCTGTTTTTT. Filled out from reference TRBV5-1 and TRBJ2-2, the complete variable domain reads KAGVTQTPRYLIKTRGQQVTLSCSPISGHRSVSWYQQTPGQGLQFLFEYFSETQRNKGNFPGRFSGRQFSNSRSEMNVSTLELGDSALYLCASSLATSFGNTGELFFGEGSRLTVL.

The CDR3 reads CASTGQRNSPLHF. CDR3 bases: TGCGCCAGCACGGGACAGAGGAATTCACCCCTCCACTTT. The rearrangement links TRBV10-2 to TRBJ1-6, with 7 nucleotides matching TRBD1. CDR1 is WSHSY, CDR2 SAAADI, per germline. V shed 7 bases, J shed 7 bases, and the junction held 4 bases outside the gene matches. CDR3 length: 13 amino acids.

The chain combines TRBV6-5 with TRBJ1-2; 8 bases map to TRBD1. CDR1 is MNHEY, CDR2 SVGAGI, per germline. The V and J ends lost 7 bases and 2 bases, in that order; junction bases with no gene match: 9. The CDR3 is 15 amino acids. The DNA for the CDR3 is TGTGCCAGCACCAAACGGACAGGGTGGAACTATGGCTACACCTTC. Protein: CASTKRTGWNYGYTF.

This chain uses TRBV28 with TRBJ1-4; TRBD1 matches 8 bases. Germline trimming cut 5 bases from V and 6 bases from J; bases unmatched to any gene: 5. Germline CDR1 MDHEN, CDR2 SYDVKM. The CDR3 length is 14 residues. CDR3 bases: TGTGCCAGCAGTCCAGGGGGCGAGCATGAAAAACTGTTTTTT. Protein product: CASSPGGEHEKLFF.

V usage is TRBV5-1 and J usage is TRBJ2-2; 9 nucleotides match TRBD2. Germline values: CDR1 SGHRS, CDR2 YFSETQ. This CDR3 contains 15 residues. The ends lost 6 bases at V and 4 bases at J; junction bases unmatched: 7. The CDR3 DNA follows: TGCGCCAGCAAGGGGGCTAGCGGGATCACCGGGGAGCTGTTTTTT. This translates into CASKGASGITGELFF.

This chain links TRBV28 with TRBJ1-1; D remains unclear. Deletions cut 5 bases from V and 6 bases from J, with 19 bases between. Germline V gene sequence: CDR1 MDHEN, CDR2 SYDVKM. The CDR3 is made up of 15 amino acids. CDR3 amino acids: CASSTLPPPRAEAFF. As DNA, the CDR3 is TGTGCCAGCAGTACGTTACCTCCACCGAGGGCTGAAGCTTTCTTT. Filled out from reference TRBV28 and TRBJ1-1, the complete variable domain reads DVKVTQSSRYLVKRTGEKVFLECVQDMDHENMFWYRQDPGLGLRLIYFSYDVKMKEKGDIPEGYSVSREKKERFSLILESASTNQTSMYLCASSTLPPPRAEAFFGQGTRLTVV.

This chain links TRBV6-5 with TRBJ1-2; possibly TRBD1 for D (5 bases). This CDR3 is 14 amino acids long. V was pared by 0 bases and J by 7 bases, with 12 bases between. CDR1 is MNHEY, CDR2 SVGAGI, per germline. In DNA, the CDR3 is TGTGCCAGCAGTTACTCTTGGGCAGGGCTTGGCTACACCTTC. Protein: CASSYSWAGLGYTF.

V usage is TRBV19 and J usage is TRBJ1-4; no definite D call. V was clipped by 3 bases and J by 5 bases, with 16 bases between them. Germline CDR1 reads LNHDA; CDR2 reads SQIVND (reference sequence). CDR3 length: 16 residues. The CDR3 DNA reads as TGTGCCAGTAGTATGCTCCGGAAGAGCGGGAATGAAAAACTGTTTTTT. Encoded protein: CASSMLRKSGNEKLFF. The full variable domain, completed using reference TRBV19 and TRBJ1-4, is DGGITQSPKYLFRKEGQNVTLSCEQNLNHDAMYWYRQDPGQGLRLIYYSQIVNDFQKGDIAEGYSVSREKKESFPLTVTSAQKNPTAFYLCASSMLRKSGNEKLFFGSGTQLSVL.

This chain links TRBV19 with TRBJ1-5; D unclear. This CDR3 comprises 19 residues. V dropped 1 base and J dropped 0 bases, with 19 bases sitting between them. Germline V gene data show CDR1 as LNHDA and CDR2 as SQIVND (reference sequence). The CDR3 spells CASSIGSSNFLRSNQPQHF. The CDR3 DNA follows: TGTGCCAGTAGTATAGGGAGCAGTAATTTTCTCCGTAGCAATCAGCCCCAGCATTTT.

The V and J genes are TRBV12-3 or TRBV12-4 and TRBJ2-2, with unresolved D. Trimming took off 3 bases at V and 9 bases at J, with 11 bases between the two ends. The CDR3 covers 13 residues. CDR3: CASSLAQFRELFF. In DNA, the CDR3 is TGTGCCAGCAGTTTGGCCCAATTCCGGGAGCTGTTTTTT.

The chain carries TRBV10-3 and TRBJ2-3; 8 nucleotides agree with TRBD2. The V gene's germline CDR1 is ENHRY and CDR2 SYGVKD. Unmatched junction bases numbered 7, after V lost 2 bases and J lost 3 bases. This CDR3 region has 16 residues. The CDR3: CAISEGTSVLTDTQYF. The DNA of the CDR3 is TGTGCCATCAGTGAGGGGACTAGTGTTCTTACAGATACGCAGTATTTT.

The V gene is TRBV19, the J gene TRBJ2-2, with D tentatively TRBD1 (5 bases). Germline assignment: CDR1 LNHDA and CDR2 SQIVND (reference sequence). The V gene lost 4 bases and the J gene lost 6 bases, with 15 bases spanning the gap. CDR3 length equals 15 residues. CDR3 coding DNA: TGTGCCAGTAGTACCCAACGACAAGGGGCCGGGGAGCTGTTTTTT. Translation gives CASSTQRQGAGELFF. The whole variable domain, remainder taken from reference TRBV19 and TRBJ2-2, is DGGITQSPKYLFRKEGQNVTLSCEQNLNHDAMYWYRQDPGQGLRLIYYSQIVNDFQKGDIAEGYSVSREKKESFPLTVTSAQKNPTAFYLCASSTQRQGAGELFFGEGSRLTVL.

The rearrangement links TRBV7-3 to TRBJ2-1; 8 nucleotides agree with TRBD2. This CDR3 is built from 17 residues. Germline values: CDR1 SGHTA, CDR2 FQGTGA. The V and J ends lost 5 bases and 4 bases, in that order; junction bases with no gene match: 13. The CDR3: CASSQSGTRARYNEQFF. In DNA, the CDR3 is TGTGCCAGCAGCCAAAGCGGGACTAGGGCACGTTACAATGAGCAGTTCTTC.

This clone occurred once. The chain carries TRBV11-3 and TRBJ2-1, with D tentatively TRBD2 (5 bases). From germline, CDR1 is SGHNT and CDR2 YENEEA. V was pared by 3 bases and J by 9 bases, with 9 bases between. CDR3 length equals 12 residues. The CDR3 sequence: CASSFRRAEQFF. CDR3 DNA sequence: TGTGCCAGCAGCTTTAGGCGGGCTGAGCAGTTCTTC.

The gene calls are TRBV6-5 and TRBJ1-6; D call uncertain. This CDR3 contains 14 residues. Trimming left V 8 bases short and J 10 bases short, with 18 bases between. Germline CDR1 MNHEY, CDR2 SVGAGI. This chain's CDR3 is CASSVRGINSPLHF. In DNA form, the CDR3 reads TGTGCCAGCTCCGTACGCGGGATAAACTCACCCCTCCACTTT.

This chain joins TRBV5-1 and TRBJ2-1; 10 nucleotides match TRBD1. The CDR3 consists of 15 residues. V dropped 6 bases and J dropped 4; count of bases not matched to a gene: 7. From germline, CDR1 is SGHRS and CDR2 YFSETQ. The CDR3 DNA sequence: TGCGCCAGCACCCAGGGACAGGGGTCATACAATGAGCAGTTCTTC. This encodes CASTQGQGSYNEQFF.